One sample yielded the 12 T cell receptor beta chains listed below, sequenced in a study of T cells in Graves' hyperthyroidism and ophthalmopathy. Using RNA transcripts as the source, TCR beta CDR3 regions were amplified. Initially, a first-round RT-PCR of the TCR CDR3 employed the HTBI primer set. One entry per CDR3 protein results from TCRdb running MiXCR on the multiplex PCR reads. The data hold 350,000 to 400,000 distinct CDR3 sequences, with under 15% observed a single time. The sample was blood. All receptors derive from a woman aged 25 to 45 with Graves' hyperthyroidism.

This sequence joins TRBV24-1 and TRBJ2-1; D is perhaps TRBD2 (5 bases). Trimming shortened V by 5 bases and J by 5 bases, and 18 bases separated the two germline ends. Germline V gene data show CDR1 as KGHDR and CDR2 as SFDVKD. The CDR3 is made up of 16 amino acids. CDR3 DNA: TGTGCCACCAGTGGTCGGACTGCTGAGAGAAACAATGAGCAGTTCTTC. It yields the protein CATSGRTAERNNEQFF.

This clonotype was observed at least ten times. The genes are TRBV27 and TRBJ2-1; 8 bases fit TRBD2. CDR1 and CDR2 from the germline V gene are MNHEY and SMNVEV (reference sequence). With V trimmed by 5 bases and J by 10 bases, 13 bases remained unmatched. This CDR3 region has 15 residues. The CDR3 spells CASSTIAGPLGEQFF. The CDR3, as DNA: TGTGCCAGCAGTACTATAGCGGGGCCTCTAGGGGAGCAGTTCTTC.

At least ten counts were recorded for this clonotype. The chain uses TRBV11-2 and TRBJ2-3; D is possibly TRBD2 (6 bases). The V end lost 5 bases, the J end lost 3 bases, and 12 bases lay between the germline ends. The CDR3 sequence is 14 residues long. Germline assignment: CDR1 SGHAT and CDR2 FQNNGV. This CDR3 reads CASSPGRGTDTQYF. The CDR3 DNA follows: TGTGCCAGCAGCCCGGGGCGGGGAACAGATACGCAGTATTTT.

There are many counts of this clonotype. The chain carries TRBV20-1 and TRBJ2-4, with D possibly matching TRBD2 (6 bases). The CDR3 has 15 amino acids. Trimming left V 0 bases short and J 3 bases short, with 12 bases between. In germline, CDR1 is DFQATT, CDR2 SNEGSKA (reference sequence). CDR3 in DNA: TGCAGTGCTAGAGATTTCGCGGGAATCAAAAACATTCAGTACTTC. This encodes CSARDFAGIKNIQYF.

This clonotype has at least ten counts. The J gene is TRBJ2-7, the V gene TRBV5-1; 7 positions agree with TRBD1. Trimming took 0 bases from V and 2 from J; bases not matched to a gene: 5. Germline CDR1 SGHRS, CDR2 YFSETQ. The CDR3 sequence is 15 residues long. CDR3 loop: CASSLGGTATYEQYF. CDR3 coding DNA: TGCGCCAGCAGCTTGGGGGGGACAGCCACCTACGAGCAGTACTTC.

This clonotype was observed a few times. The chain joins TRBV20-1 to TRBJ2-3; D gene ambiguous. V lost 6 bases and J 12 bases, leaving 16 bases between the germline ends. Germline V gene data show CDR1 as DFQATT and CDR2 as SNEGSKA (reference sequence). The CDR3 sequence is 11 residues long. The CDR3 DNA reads TGCAGTGCGATTTCTAGGGATTCTCAGTATTTT. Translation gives CSAISRDSQYF.

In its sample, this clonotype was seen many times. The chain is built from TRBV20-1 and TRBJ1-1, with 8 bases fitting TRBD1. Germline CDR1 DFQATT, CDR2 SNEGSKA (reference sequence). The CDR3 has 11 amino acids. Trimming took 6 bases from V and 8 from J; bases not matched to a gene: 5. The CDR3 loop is CSAGQGGEAFF. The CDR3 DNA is TGCAGTGCCGGACAGGGCGGGGAAGCTTTCTTT.

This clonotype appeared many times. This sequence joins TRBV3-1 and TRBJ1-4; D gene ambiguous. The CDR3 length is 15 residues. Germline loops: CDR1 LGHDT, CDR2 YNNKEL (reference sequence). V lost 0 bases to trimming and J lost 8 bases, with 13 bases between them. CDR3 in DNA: TGTGCCAGCAGCCAAGATCACGGTCTATACGAAAAACTGTTTTTT. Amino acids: CASSQDHGLYEKLFF. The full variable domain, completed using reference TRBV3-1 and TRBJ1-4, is DTAVSQTPKYLVTQMGNDKSIKCEQNLGHDTMYWYKQDSKKFLKIMFSYNNKELIINETVPNRFSPKSPDKAHLNLHINSLELGDSAVYFCASSQDHGLYEKLFFGSGTQLSVL.

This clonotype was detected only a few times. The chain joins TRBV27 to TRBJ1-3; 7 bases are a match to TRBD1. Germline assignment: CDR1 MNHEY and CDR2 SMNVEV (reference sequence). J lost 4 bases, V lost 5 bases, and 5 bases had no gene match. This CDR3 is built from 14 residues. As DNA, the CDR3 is TGTGCCAGCAGTCTCACAGGGGTCGGAAACACCATATATTTT. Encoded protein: CASSLTGVGNTIYF.

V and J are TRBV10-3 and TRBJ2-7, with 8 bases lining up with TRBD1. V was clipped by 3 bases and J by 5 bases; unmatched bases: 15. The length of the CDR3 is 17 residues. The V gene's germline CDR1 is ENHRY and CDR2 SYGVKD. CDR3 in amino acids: CAISDRAGQGGGNEQYF. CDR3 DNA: TGTGCCATCAGTGACCGGGCCGGACAGGGAGGAGGAAACGAGCAGTACTTC.

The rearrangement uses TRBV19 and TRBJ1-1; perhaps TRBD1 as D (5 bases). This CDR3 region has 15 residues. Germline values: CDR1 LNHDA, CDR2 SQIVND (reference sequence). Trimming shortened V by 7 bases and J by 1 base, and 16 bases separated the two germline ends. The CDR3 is CASIIRGTANTEAFF. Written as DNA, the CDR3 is TGTGCCAGTATTATTCGCGGGACGGCGAACACTGAAGCTTTCTTT.

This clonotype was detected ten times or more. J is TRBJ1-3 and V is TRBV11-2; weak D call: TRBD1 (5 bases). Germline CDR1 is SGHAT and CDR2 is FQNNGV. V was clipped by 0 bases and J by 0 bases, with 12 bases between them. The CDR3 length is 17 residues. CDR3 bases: TGTGCCAGCAGCTTAGATTGGCCGGGGGTCTCTGGAAACACCATATATTTT. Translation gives CASSLDWPGVSGNTIYF.